What follows are 31 T cell receptor beta chains derived from one specimen sequenced in a study of metastatic and nonmetastatic thyroid tumors. TCRdb redid the clone calls on the PCR reads using MiXCR. The table shows 20,000 or so clones, with 11% occurring only once. Every patient was untreated before thyroid surgery. Sequencing used blood. The source of these receptors is a female donor with papillary thyroid cancer or a benign thyroid nodule (not recorded which). Some clones in this sample may be carry-over from other donors' samples.

This clone counts as medium-sized. This sequence joins TRBV6-1 and TRBJ1-2, with a tentative D call TRBD1 (5 bases). CDR1 is MNHNS and CDR2 is SASEGT in the germline V gene. This CDR3 spans 12 amino acids. Trimming removed 5 bases from V and 4 bases from J, with 8 bases in between. The CDR3 bases are TGTGCCAGCAGTCTCGACAGCTATGGCTACACCTTC. This codes for CASSLDSYGYTF.

The table lists this clone with many counts. V is TRBV28 and J is TRBJ2-1; no clear D gene. CDR3 length equals 11 residues. Germline loops: CDR1 MDHEN, CDR2 SYDVKM. Trimming removed 5 bases from V and 7 bases from J, with 6 bases in between. The CDR3 protein is CASSLRNEQFF. CDR3 DNA: TGTGCCAGCAGTCTTAGAAATGAGCAGTTCTTC.

In its sample, this clone was seen many times. This chain connects TRBV25-1 to TRBJ2-5, with a possible D match to TRBD2 (5 bases). V lost 1 base and J lost 5, with 14 bases in between. CDR1 is MGHDK, CDR2 SYGVNS, per germline. This CDR3 contains 15 residues. The CDR3 here is CASSESRETWETQYF. The CDR3 nucleotides read TGTGCCAGCAGTGAATCTAGGGAGACTTGGGAGACCCAGTACTTC.

Worth noting for this clone: The junction departs from the called germline gene at one end, perhaps through a read error. J is TRBJ2-7 and V is TRBV24-1, with D unclear. Per germline, CDR1 KGHDR and CDR2 SFDVKD. The CDR3 is 15 amino acids. The CDR3 DNA is TGTGCCACCAGTTTTGGCAGCGTAAGCTCCTACGAGCAGTACTTT. Its translation is CATSFGSVSSYEQYF.

CDR3 nucleotide sequence: TGTGCCAGCATACTTACAGGTGGCATATCGTACGAGCAGTACTTC. It translates to CASILTGGISYEQYF. The chain recombines TRBV2 with TRBJ2-7; tentative D call: TRBD1 (5 bases). The CDR3 has 15 amino acids. Germline CDR1 SNHLY, CDR2 FYNNEI. Deletions cut 7 bases from V and 4 bases from J, with 20 bases between.

This clone was seen many times. The rearrangement joins TRBV12-3 or TRBV12-4 to TRBJ1-3, with D unclear. The CDR3 is 14 amino acids. V dropped 8 bases and J dropped 1 base, with 12 bases sitting between them. CDR3 amino acids: CASLRSLSGNTIYF. CDR3 nucleotide sequence: TGTGCCAGCTTAAGGTCCCTTTCTGGAAACACCATATATTTT.

This clone was picked up many times. This may stem from a read error, because a much larger clone lies one nucleotide away. Other DNA sequences in the same sample also yield this CDR3. CDR3 residues: CASSPKQGADEQFF. DNA for the CDR3: TGTGCCAGCAGCCCTAAGCAGGGGGCGGATGAGCAGTTCTTC. This chain uses TRBV7-3 with TRBJ2-1; 8 bases align to TRBD1. Trimming at V came to 5 bases and at J to 8 bases, leaving 8 bases not matched to a gene. The CDR3 spans 14 residues. Germline assignment: CDR1 SGHTA and CDR2 FQGTGA. The complete variable domain, with remaining parts taken from reference TRBV7-3 and TRBJ2-1, reads GAGVSQTPSNKVTEKGKYVELRCDPISGHTALYWYRQSLGQGPEFLIYFQGTGAADDSGLPNDRFFAVRPEGSVSTLKIQRTERGDSAVYLCASSPKQGADEQFFGPGTRLTVL.

This clone appeared many times. This chain links TRBV28 with TRBJ1-2; no clear D. Trimming removed 5 bases at V and 5 bases at J, with 6 bases between. Germline assignment: CDR1 MDHEN and CDR2 SYDVKM. The CDR3 has 11 amino acids. In DNA, the CDR3 is TGTGCCAGCAGTCCTCTTTATGGCTACACCTTC. Protein: CASSPLYGYTF.

V and J are TRBV5-1 and TRBJ2-7, with TRBD1 as a possible D gene (6 bases). The germline V gene encodes CDR1 SGHRS and CDR2 YFSETQ. This CDR3 is built from 13 residues. With 2 bases removed from V and 1 base from J, the gap between germline ends came to 7 bases. This CDR3 is CASSFDRSYEQYF. The CDR3 region has the DNA TGCGCCAGCAGCTTTGACAGGTCCTACGAGCAGTACTTC.

This clone was counted only a few times. This sequence may be a read error, since a much larger clone differs from it by one base. The J gene is TRBJ2-1, the V gene TRBV2; no firm D call. Germline V lookup: CDR1 SNHLY, CDR2 FYNNEI. V lost 7 bases and J lost 0, with 7 bases in between. The CDR3 sequence is 13 residues long. DNA of the CDR3: TGTGCCAGCATCCCGAGCTCCTACAATGAGCAGTTCTTC. As protein: CASIPSSYNEQFF.

As regards this clone: One end of the junction is discordant with germline, which a read error may explain. This chain uses TRBV11-2 with TRBJ2-6, with a tentative D call TRBD2 (5 bases). Germline values: CDR1 SGHAT, CDR2 FQNNGV. This CDR3 spans 17 amino acids. The CDR3 DNA sequence: TGTGCCAGCAGCTTAGATCTTTCTAGCTCTGTGGCCAACGTCCTGACTTTC. It encodes CASSLDLSSSVANVLTF.

Worth noting for this clone: One base away lies a much larger clone, so this may be a sequencing read error. This chain joins TRBV7-2 and TRBJ2-3, with 8 bases aligning to TRBD2. From germline, CDR1 is SGHTA and CDR2 FQGNSA. This CDR3 region has 13 residues. V shed 8 bases and J 10 bases; nucleotides not matched to a gene: 11. This CDR3 is CASGQGLVRAQYF. CDR3 nucleotide sequence: TGTGCCAGCGGCCAGGGACTAGTTAGGGCGCAGTATTTT.

This clone showed up many times. This sequence joins TRBV27 and TRBJ1-1; D not resolved. Germline V lookup: CDR1 MNHEY, CDR2 SMNVEV (reference sequence). The CDR3 is made up of 15 amino acids. Trimming shortened V by 4 bases and J by 5 bases, and 17 bases separated the two germline ends. In DNA form, the CDR3 reads TGTGCCAGCAGTTCCACCCCGGTTCAAAGGACTGAAGCTTTCTTT. This sequence encodes CASSSTPVQRTEAFF.

In this sample, this clone turned up many times. Other DNA sequences of this sample code for an identical CDR3. The chain carries TRBV27 and TRBJ1-4; 8 nucleotides agree with TRBD1. V lost 7 bases and J lost 0; bases outside the gene matches: 4. The CDR3 extends over 15 amino acids. Germline CDR1 and CDR2: MNHEY and SMNVEV (reference sequence). The CDR3 sequence: CASKTGVATNEKLFF. CDR3 bases: TGTGCCAGCAAGACAGGGGTCGCAACTAATGAAAAACTGTTTTTT.

This clone was observed a few times. One end of the junction varies from germline; a read error may be responsible. This sample also contains other DNA sequences that code for the same CDR3. The gene calls are TRBV12-3 or TRBV12-4 and TRBJ2-3; either TRBD1 or TRBD2 may supply D (6 bases each). The CDR3 contains 14 residues. The CDR3 sequence is CASSSRGARDTQYF. The CDR3 DNA follows: TGCGCCAGCAGTTCTAGGGGGGCTAGGGATACGCAGTATTTT.

This clone has a handful of counts. The chain joins TRBV3-1 to TRBJ2-7; 7 bases map to TRBD2. This CDR3 region has 14 residues. Germline V gives CDR1 LGHDT, CDR2 YNNKEL (reference sequence). Germline trimming cut 0 bases from V and 6 bases from J; bases unmatched to any gene: 5. CDR3 in DNA: TGTGCCAGCAGCCAAGATGTGGGAGGGCCCGAGCAGTACTTC. Protein sequence: CASSQDVGGPEQYF.

This clone occurred many times. The V call is TRBV27, the J call TRBJ2-3; 9 positions agree with TRBD2. There are 15 residues in the CDR3. Per the germline V gene, CDR1 is MNHEY and CDR2 is SMNVEV (reference sequence). Unmatched junction bases numbered 7, after V lost 5 bases and J lost 4 bases. CDR3 loop: CASSRTSAASDTQYF. CDR3 coding DNA: TGTGCCAGCAGTCGGACTAGCGCCGCTTCAGATACGCAGTATTTT.

This clone occurred many times. The chain recombines TRBV4-3 with TRBJ2-2; 14 nucleotides line up with TRBD2. Germline V gene data show CDR1 as LGHNA and CDR2 as YSLEER. CDR3 length: 19 residues. The trim removed 4 bases at V and 2 bases at J, leaving 9 bases unmatched. Written as DNA, the CDR3 is TGCGCCAGCAGCCCAGGGACTAGCGGGAGAGGGGGTAACACCGGGGAGCTGTTTTTT. It is translated as CASSPGTSGRGGNTGELFF.

Sample share makes this clone medium-sized. The gene calls are TRBV6-1 and TRBJ2-3; weak D call: TRBD2 (6 bases). Trimming removed 2 bases at V and 6 bases at J, with 12 bases between. Germline assignment: CDR1 MNHNS and CDR2 SASEGT. CDR3 length: 14 amino acids. In DNA, the CDR3 is TGTGCCAGCAGTGAAAACGGGGGAGTGGATACGCAGTATTTT. Translated: CASSENGGVDTQYF.

The sample holds many counts of this clone. The genes are TRBV12-3 or TRBV12-4 and TRBJ2-7; TRBD1 agrees at 8 bases. This CDR3 comprises 14 residues. V shed 6 bases, J shed 0 bases, and the junction held 4 bases outside the gene matches. Here the CDR3 DNA reads TGTGCCAGCAGCATAGGACAGGGCTCCTACGAGCAGTACTTC. Its translation is CASSIGQGSYEQYF.

This clone was detected many times. The J gene is TRBJ2-7, the V gene TRBV10-3; the D gene is possibly TRBD2 (5 bases). Germline V gene sequence: CDR1 ENHRY, CDR2 SYGVKD. V was trimmed by 3 bases and J by 4 bases, leaving 16 bases between them. This CDR3 is 15 amino acids long. The CDR3 DNA sequence: TGTGCCATCAGTGATCTAATCGGGGTTGAGTACGAGCAGTACTTC. Translated, it gives CAISDLIGVEYEQYF.

This clone is medium-sized within its sample. The chain couples TRBV28 to TRBJ1-2; 7 positions match TRBD1. Trimming cost V 2 bases and J 6 bases; bases outside gene matches: 15. Germline lookup yields CDR1 MDHEN and CDR2 SYDVKM. CDR3 length: 17 amino acids. CDR3 region: CASSLGWGSTGRHGYTF. CDR3 DNA: TGTGCCAGCAGTTTAGGGTGGGGATCGACAGGGCGGCATGGCTACACCTTC.

About this clone: A much larger clonotype is one base distant, so this may be a read error. The rearrangement uses TRBV4-3 and TRBJ1-1; D ambiguous. Germline V gene sequence: CDR1 LGHNA, CDR2 YSLEER. V lost 0 bases, J lost 11 bases, and 16 bases lay in between. The CDR3 is 14 residues long. The chain's CDR3 is CASSQDLHCVEAFF. The CDR3 region has the DNA TGCGCCAGCAGCCAAGATTTACACTGCGTCGAGGCTTTCTTT.

This clone was counted between two and nine times. The junction and the germline gene differ at one end; a read error may be behind it. The chain joins TRBV12-3 or TRBV12-4 to TRBJ1-2; TRBD1 matches 7 bases. The CDR3 extends over 13 amino acids. Here the CDR3 DNA reads TGTGCCAGCAGACCCGTGACAGGGTATGTCTACACCTTC. Translated: CASRPVTGYVYTF.

The sample holds many counts of this clone. The V call is TRBV20-1, the J call TRBJ1-5; perhaps TRBD1 as D (5 bases). This CDR3 spans 14 amino acids. CDR1 is DFQATT and CDR2 is SNEGSKA in the germline V gene (reference sequence). V lost 3 bases and J lost 7, with 16 bases in between. In nucleotides, the CDR3 is TGCAGTGCTAGCGGGGGAGGATTCGACCAGCCCCAGCATTTT. Its translation is CSASGGGFDQPQHF.

Remarks on this clone: A much larger clonotype is one base distant, so this may be a read error. Because the CDR3 is missing its conserved closing phenylalanine or tryptophan, this is likely a read error. V usage is TRBV20-1 and J usage is TRBJ2-5; 7 nucleotides match TRBD2. The CDR3 is made up of 12 amino acids. From germline, CDR1 is DFQATT and CDR2 SNEGSKA (reference sequence). The CDR3 region is CRVTSVQETQYV. CDR3 sequence (DNA): TGCAGGGTAACTAGCGTTCAAGAGACCCAGTACGTC.

This clone was seen repeatedly, ten times or more. J is TRBJ2-1 and V is TRBV11-3; D is possibly TRBD2 (5 bases). From germline, CDR1 is SGHNT and CDR2 YENEEA. V was pared by 4 bases and J by 4 bases, with 11 bases between. The CDR3 spans 14 residues. The CDR3 region is CASSSGGLYNEQFF. CDR3 nucleotide sequence: TGTGCCAGCAGCTCAGGCGGGCTGTACAATGAGCAGTTCTTC.

This clone was seen repeatedly, ten times or more. The chain employs TRBV4-3 and TRBJ2-7; D possibly uses TRBD1 or TRBD2 (5 bases each). The length of the CDR3 is 15 residues. V shed 0 bases and J shed 4 bases, with 13 bases lying between them. Germline V CDR1 and CDR2: LGHNA, YSLEER. The CDR3 bases are TGCGCCAGCAGCCAAGATCCAGGGACGGGGTACGAGCAGTACTTC. Its translation is CASSQDPGTGYEQYF.

In this sample, this clone turned up many times. The rearrangement links TRBV6-1 to TRBJ1-1; TRBD1 matches at 7 bases. This CDR3 has 14 amino acids. Germline CDR1 and CDR2: MNHNS and SASEGT. V shed 5 bases, J shed 4 bases, and the junction held 7 bases outside the gene matches. In DNA, the CDR3 is TGTGCCAGCAGTCTAATGGACAGGACCACTGAAGCTTTCTTT. This codes for CASSLMDRTTEAFF.

This clone showed up just a few times. V is TRBV2 and J is TRBJ2-7; no clear D. V was shortened by 3 bases and J by 2 bases, with 11 bases between the two germline ends. Germline-derived CDR1 and CDR2 are SNHLY and FYNNEI. This CDR3 is built from 14 residues. The CDR3 nucleotides are TGTGCCAGCAGTGAGAGTTCAGATGCCTACGAGCAGTACTTC. Translated, it gives CASSESSDAYEQYF.

This clone was seen repeatedly, ten times or more. This chain connects TRBV20-1 to TRBJ2-7; a possible D gene is TRBD2 (5 bases). The V gene's germline CDR1 is DFQATT and CDR2 SNEGSKA (reference sequence). This CDR3 spans 11 amino acids. V lost 3 bases, J lost 6 bases, and 9 bases lay in between. The CDR3 DNA follows: TGCAGTGCTAGGAGGGAGCGCGAGCAGTACTTC. It encodes CSARREREQYF.